This is a list of T cell receptor beta chains from one sample in a study of CD8 T cells in ankylosing spondylitis. TCRdb reanalysed the 5' RACE reads using MiXCR and keeps one entry per CDR3 protein. The profile shows 400,000 or so distinct CDR3 sequences, about 25% of them singletons. Sequencing used blood, either unsorted or a sorted T cell fraction (not recorded which). The source is a male donor with ankylosing spondylitis. Both conserved end residues are trimmed from each CDR3. D genes are given only for firm matches. The size field is filled for only some rows; it gives once, few, many or a size class.

clone_size | d_call | v_call | cdr3_aa
- | - | TRBV5-1 | ASSLGVASGNTIY
- | TRBD1 | TRBV20-1 | SAGAGGRAEAF
- | TRBD2 | TRBV12-3/TRBV12-4 | ASTRLASSTDTQY
few | TRBD2 | TRBV20-1 | SARDYRSLAGQGETQY
many | - | TRBV24-1 | ATSDFGVKYNEQF
- | TRBD2 | TRBV29-1 | SERDLAGPYDEQF
- | - | TRBV10-3 | AISEEQGTIGNTIY
- | TRBD2 | TRBV7-9 | ASSEPGLAGDTQY
- | TRBD1 | TRBV15 | ATSNGTASGNTIY
few | - | TRBV27 | ASSFPPGELF
few | - | TRBV20-1 | SAGGHITDTQY
few | - | TRBV5-1 | ASSGGDGSNQPQH
- | - | TRBV19 | ASSINGPTYEQY
- | - | TRBV4-2 | ASSQEVPPEQF
- | - | TRBV27 | ASSSLQGGGEQY
few | - | TRBV30 | AWGWGTEAF
many | - | TRBV5-1 | ASSPLQGNTEAF
- | - | TRBV11-3 | ASSPGGASGTYNEQF
few | - | TRBV11-2 | ASSLMGAYNEQF
many | - | TRBV20-1 | SASLGTPSYNEQF
- | - | TRBV30 | AWLMGSYNEQF
few | TRBD1 | TRBV5-5 | ASSLEPGGRFKGYT
few | - | TRBV12-5 | ASGLTGSTQY
- | - | TRBV27 | ASKSALVAYNEQF
- | TRBD1 | TRBV12-3/TRBV12-4 | ASSSGTAGNTIY
- | - | TRBV25-1 | ASSDSARGPSNEQF
few | - | TRBV20-1 | SARDQGGTWGYT
- | TRBD1 | TRBV3-1 | ASSQGQGGLWPQH
- | TRBD1 | TRBV20-1 | SARRDSNSGANVLT
- | - | TRBV7-7 | ASSLEFYNEQF
- | TRBD2 | TRBV24-1 | ATSDRGRGQF
many | - | TRBV12-3/TRBV12-4 | ASSLGADTQY
few | - | TRBV4-1 | ASSHEVGNTIY
- | - | TRBV7-9 | ASSQTTGTYNEQF
- | TRBD2 | TRBV5-1 | ASSLGDSGRATEQF
- | - | TRBV3-1 | ASSQIDSNYGYT
few | - | TRBV7-2 | ASSLKRPPGGYT
- | - | TRBV25-1 | ASSDPIYEQY
- | - | TRBV5-1 | ASSGGTVSYEQY
few | TRBD1 | TRBV24-1 | ATSAGAQGAHEQY
once | TRBD2 | TRBV20-1 | SAIKGTSGIFYEQY
- | TRBD1 | TRBV5-1 | ASSPMTGGGTEAF
few | - | TRBV14 | ASSPLVGEKLF
- | - | TRBV7-8 | ASSLVWQPSTDTQY
- | TRBD2 | TRBV12-3/TRBV12-4 | ASSLLADLSTDTQY
few | - | TRBV20-1 | QGAETNYGYT
few | TRBD1 | TRBV7-2 | ASSLALDRGRTEAF
- | - | TRBV4-2 | ASSQDRDPKDEQF
many | TRBD2 | TRBV2 | ASSGTSGGTDTQY
- | - | TRBV12-3/TRBV12-4 | ASSLGFSLSGYT
- | TRBD2 | TRBV20-1 | SASPLAGRWVGQF
- | - | TRBV6-6 | ASSSSDNEQF
- | - | TRBV25-1 | ASSHNRGTYEQY
few | TRBD1 | TRBV12-3/TRBV12-4 | ASSPQTGATQY
few | - | TRBV5-1 | ASSYDGSGYGYT